These 15 T cell receptor beta chains came from one sample sequenced in a study of blood T cell repertoires in COVID-19 (dated by TCRdb to about 2020). Library preparation used the immunoSEQ multiplex PCR assay. This immuneACCESS table, as held by TCRdb, lists in-frame sequences with V and J called but not all clones. Of the missing ones, under half trace to an unresolved V gene in checked studies; the others have no known cause. The sample data list 110,000 to 150,000 clones, and 70% to 90% of these were observed just once. Together, the top ten hold more than 4% of the sample. Sequencing was performed on peripheral blood. Receptors originate from a woman between 50 and 59 years old with acute or convalescent COVID-19.

The genes are TRBV7-9 and TRBJ1-4; 7 bases match TRBD1. The CDR3 extends over 15 amino acids. The germline V gene encodes CDR1 SEHNR and CDR2 FQNEAQ (reference sequence). Trimming took 5 bases from V and 0 from J; bases not matched to a gene: 3. The CDR3 loop reads CASSPGQPTNEKLFF. The CDR3, as DNA: TGTGCCAGCAGCCCGGGACAGCCAACTAATGAAAAACTGTTTTTT.

The chain links TRBV4-3 to TRBJ1-2; possibly TRBD1 for D (5 bases). Trimming pared 1 base from V and 3 bases from J, leaving 12 bases between. In germline, CDR1 is LGHNA, CDR2 YSLEER. The CDR3 spans 15 residues. The CDR3 nucleotides read TGCGCCAGCAGCCAAGTTTCTTCGGGGGACTATGGCTACACCTTC. Encoded protein: CASSQVSSGDYGYTF.

V gene TRBV3-1 (or the pseudogene TRBV3-2) combines with J gene TRBJ1-6, with TRBD1 matching 7 bases. In germline, CDR1 is LGHDT, CDR2 YNNKEL (reference sequence). This CDR3 spans 16 amino acids. Trimming removed 1 base from V and 6 bases from J; junction bases left unmatched: 6. For the CDR3, the DNA is TGTGCCAGCAGCCAAGGTGCAGGGGGTTCTAATTCACCCCTCCACTTT. Translated, it gives CASSQGAGGSNSPLHF.

This chain links TRBV29-1 with TRBJ1-1; no clear D. The germline V gene has CDR1 SQVTM and CDR2 ANQGSEA. V lost 4 bases and J lost 6, with 18 bases in between. This CDR3 is built from 14 residues. CDR3: CSVVRPNDGAEAFF. CDR3 DNA: TGCAGCGTTGTGAGGCCCAACGATGGTGCTGAAGCTTTCTTT.

The rearrangement uses TRBV12-3 or TRBV12-4 and TRBJ2-7; no definite D call. V was cut by 5 bases and J by 4 bases, with 6 bases left in between. This CDR3 contains 11 residues. CDR3 loop: CASSTIYEQYF. The CDR3 coding sequence is TGTGCCAGCAGTACTATTTACGAGCAGTACTTC.

The chain couples TRBV6-5 to TRBJ2-3; TRBD2 agrees at 8 bases. J lost 4 bases, V lost 6 bases, and 9 bases had no gene match. The CDR3 runs 15 residues. Germline values: CDR1 MNHEY, CDR2 SVGAGI. CDR3 amino acids: CASRLSGAGSDTQYF. CDR3 DNA sequence: TGTGCCAGCAGACTTAGCGGGGCTGGTTCAGATACGCAGTATTTT.

The chain recombines TRBV5-4 with TRBJ2-5; a possible D gene is TRBD2 (5 bases). CDR1 is SGHNT, CDR2 YYREEE, per germline (reference sequence). CDR3 length: 15 amino acids. V gave up 0 bases and J gave up 4 bases, with 13 bases separating them. This CDR3 is CASSLDSLAGETQYF. The CDR3 nucleotides read TGTGCCAGCAGCTTGGATTCTCTAGCAGGAGAGACCCAGTACTTC.

Points on this clone: This CDR3 is also generated by other DNA sequences in the sample. The chain carries TRBV12-3 or TRBV12-4 and TRBJ2-3; D gene uncertain. The CDR3 covers 13 residues. The V gene lost 1 base and the J gene lost 5 bases, with 7 bases spanning the gap. CDR3 DNA sequence: TGTGCCAGCAGTTTAGGGCGCGGAGATACGCAGTATTTT. It codes for CASSLGRGDTQYF.

The rearrangement links TRBV6-2 or TRBV6-3 to TRBJ1-1; possibly TRBD1 for D (6 bases). The germline V and J ends were trimmed by 5 bases and 3 bases, with 13 bases remaining between them. This CDR3 is 14 amino acids long. Germline lookup yields CDR1 MNHEY and CDR2 SVGEGT. CDR3 nucleotides: TGTGCCAGCAGTAAAGAGAACAGGGACACTGAAGCTTTCTTT. Translation gives CASSKENRDTEAFF.

The rearrangement links TRBV28 to TRBJ1-2; 11 positions match TRBD1. The CDR3 is 16 amino acids. Germline V gene sequence: CDR1 MDHEN, CDR2 SYDVKM. V gave up 4 bases and J gave up 4 bases; unmatched junction bases: 8. For the CDR3, the DNA is TGTGCCAGCAGTTCTGCCGGGACAGGGGGAACCTATGGCTACACCTTC. Translated, it gives CASSSAGTGGTYGYTF.

The chain uses TRBV2 and TRBJ1-4; D is undetermined. With 9 bases removed from V and 5 bases from J, the gap between germline ends came to 13 bases. Looked up from germline, CDR1 is SNHLY and CDR2 is FYNNEI. CDR3 length: 13 amino acids. For the CDR3, the DNA is TGTGCCAGTCGGGGATCCATCAATGAAAAACTGTTTTTT. This codes for CASRGSINEKLFF. Variable domain in full (rest from reference TRBV2 and TRBJ1-4): EPEVTQTPSHQVTQMGQEVILRCVPISNHLYFYWYRQILGQKVEFLVSFYNNEISEKSEIFDDQFSVERPDGSNFTLKIRSTKLEDSAMYFCASRGSINEKLFFGSGTQLSVL.

The chain recombines TRBV5-1 with TRBJ2-5; TRBD2 agrees at 9 bases. Germline trimming cut 2 bases from V and 0 bases from J; bases unmatched to any gene: 2. There are 15 residues in the CDR3. The germline V gene encodes CDR1 SGHRS and CDR2 YFSETQ. As DNA, the CDR3 is TGCGCCAGCAGCTTCCAGCGGGGGGACCAAGAGACCCAGTACTTC. The encoded protein is CASSFQRGDQETQYF.

The table lists this clone with a few counts. The rearrangement links TRBV12-5 to TRBJ2-5, with D maybe TRBD2 (5 bases). The CDR3 loop spans 16 amino acids. Germline CDR1 reads LGHNT; CDR2 reads FRNRAP. V was pared by 5 bases and J by 5 bases, with 21 bases between. The CDR3 nucleotides read TGTGCTAGTGGTAACGGACTCCACGAAGATCGGGAGACCCAGTACTTC. It translates to CASGNGLHEDRETQYF.

The gene calls are TRBV30 and TRBJ1-2; D might be TRBD1 (5 bases). The CDR3 loop spans 13 amino acids. V was cut by 3 bases and J by 4 bases, with 12 bases left in between. CDR1 and CDR2 (germline): GTSNPN, SVGIG (reference sequence). CDR3 sequence reads: CAWSGGPSYGYTF. Written as DNA, the CDR3 is TGTGCCTGGAGCGGGGGTCCTTCCTATGGCTACACCTTC.

The chain carries TRBV7-2 and TRBJ1-5; 10 nucleotides agree with TRBD1. Germline lookup yields CDR1 SGHTA and CDR2 FQGNSA. V lost 4 bases and J lost 9; bases outside the gene matches: 15. This CDR3 spans 17 amino acids. As DNA, the CDR3 is TGTGCCAGCAGCTGGGACGGGACAGGGGCCCCTTCACGGCCCCAGCATTTT. Residues: CASSWDGTGAPSRPQHF. Full variable domain (outside the CDR3, taken from reference TRBV7-2 and TRBJ1-5): GAGVSQSPSNKVTEKGKDVELRCDPISGHTALYWYRQSLGQGLEFLIYFQGNSAPDKSGLPSDRFSAERTGGSVSTLTIQRTQQEDSAVYLCASSWDGTGAPSRPQHFGDGTRLSIL.